This paragraph covers one TCR beta chain sequence. The target of this receptor is not known. Base quality data are lacking; no much larger clone is found one base away. The CDR3 covers 14 residues, taking in both the cysteine and the phenylalanine. Left in the record is the CDR3 DNA by itself, 42 bases read in frame from the first base. The germline V gene (reference sequence) provides CDR1 SEHNR and CDR2 FQNEAQ. The germline ends are 8 bases apart after V is trimmed by 2 bases and J by 0 bases. Collaborating institutions collected whole blood in K2EDTA tubes following their own protocols. For TCRbeta analysis, collaborators shipped samples in one of three forms: frozen whole blood, isolated PBMCs, or DNA extracted from either of those sample types. The source of the sample is a study of blood T cell repertoires in COVID-19 (dated by TCRdb to 2018 to 2021). Looking at the study overall: Collaborator samples came from the United States, Italy and Spain and covered acute and convalescent phases of COVID-19. Nearly every sample came with metadata listing a de-identified subject ID, COVID-19 status, age in years and sex. Deeply sampled blood TCRbeta repertoires from subjects exposed to, actively infected with, or recovered from COVID-19 were included in the dataset. The prospective study material was composed of cDNA or gDNA derived from T cells, B-cell-depleted T cells, or PBMCs. Samples came from the ongoing ImmuneRACE study (first 160 participants) plus 1,254 subjects from 6 global collaborators. The repertoires were released in a freely available public database meant as a resource for research on the immune response to SARS-CoV-2. HLA class I and class II types, where available, came from metadata supplied by the sample provider rather than from assay-based typing.

TCRbeta CDR3 regions were amplified from genomic DNA using the immunoSEQ Assay, a bias-controlled multiplex PCR. The authors' analysis ran thus. Nucleated cell counts per sample were estimated from amplification of reference gene primers within the assay. To quantify the absolute abundance of each unique TCRbeta CDR3 rearrangement, sequence reads were collapsed and filtered. For each sample, productive Simpson clonality was calculated as the square root of Simpson's diversity index across productive rearrangements. TCRdb limited this immuneACCESS table to in-frame rearrangements with V and J called. A share of clones is missing; checked studies link under half to unresolved V genes, and the rest is unexplained. That table furnishes V, J and clone size, whereas the DNA furnished D and trimming. For this sample the table gives about 74,000 clones, of which 80% to 95% were detected only once. Together, the top ten hold around 0.98% of the sample.

What the work shows at the level of the full study, not this receptor alone: How much clinical and demographic metadata was included differed by source and by participant, and the metadata was provided uncurated.

Sequencing was carried out using peripheral blood. The V and J genes are TRBV7-9 and TRBJ2-7; D gene: possibly TRBD1, on 5 matching bases. The sequence derives from a woman in her forties or fifties in a cohort sampled during active COVID-19. The nucleotides read TGTGCCAGCAGCTTATCAGGGAACTCCTACGAGCAGTACTTC. Its translation reads: CASSLSGNSYEQYF.